These T cell receptor beta chains were read from a single sample in a study of human T cells and chemical hapten exposure. Each CDR3 protein is one row after TCRdb ran MiXCR on the RACE reads. The sample has fewer than 500,000 distinct CDR3 sequences, about 4.8% seen once. This sample comprised whole blood, obtained in connection with sensitization to the hapten diphenylcyclopropenone (DPC). The receptors originated from a woman between 50 and 59 years old with alopecia areata. Some clones in this sample may be carry-over from other donors' samples. Each CDR3 is given with its conserved first and last residue. The order of the fields is D gene, clone size, V gene, J gene, CDR3 DNA, CDR3 protein. The D gene is left open where the match is weak. Size is stated for part of the rows, as once, few or many counts, or as a class when the clone is expanded.

>-|-|TRBV2|TRBJ1-2
TGTGCCAGCAGTGAAAGGTCATATGGCTACACCTTC
CASSERSYGYTF
>TRBD1|few|TRBV10-3|TRBJ1-1
TGTGCCATCAGTGGACAGGGGATGAACACTGAAGCTTTCTTT
CAISGQGMNTEAFF
>TRBD2|few|TRBV7-2|TRBJ2-3
TGTGCCAGCGGAGCCCCGGGAGGATCAGATACGCAGTATTTT
CASGAPGGSDTQYF
>TRBD1|many|TRBV9|TRBJ2-3
TGTGCCAGCAGCCCGGACAGGGGCACAGATACGCAGTATTTT
CASSPDRGTDTQYF
>TRBD1|-|TRBV12-3/TRBV12-4|TRBJ1-6
TGTGCCAGCAGTTTGATCGGGACAGGGTATTCACCCCTCCACTTT
CASSLIGTGYSPLHF
>-|many|TRBV29-1|TRBJ1-2
TGCAGCGTTGCGTCTAACCTGGGGGGCTACACCTTC
CSVASNLGGYTF
>-|many|TRBV27|TRBJ1-5
TGTGCCAGCAGGTCAGGGCTGTTTCATAGCAATCAGCCCCAGCATTTT
CASRSGLFHSNQPQHF
>-|-|TRBV5-8|TRBJ2-3
TGTGCCAGCAGCTCCCCCGGCGGCACAGATACGCAGTATTTT
CASSSPGGTDTQYF
>-|many|TRBV28|TRBJ2-3
TGTGCCAGCAGTCCTGACGGACTCCTCACAGATACGCAGTATTTT
CASSPDGLLTDTQYF
>TRBD1|-|TRBV29-1|TRBJ1-3
TGCAGCGTTGAAGTAGGACAGGGTGGAAACACCATATATTTT
CSVEVGQGGNTIYF
>TRBD2|many|TRBV2|TRBJ2-5
TGTGCCAGCAGTGACCTGCCGGGACTAGCGGCCATAAGACAAGAGACCCAGTACTTC
CASSDLPGLAAIRQETQYF
>TRBD2|many|TRBV5-1|TRBJ2-1
TGCGCCAGCAGCTTGGGGACTAGCGGACAGGGCAATGAGCAGTTCTTC
CASSLGTSGQGNEQFF
>TRBD1|many|TRBV9|TRBJ1-4
TGTGCCAGCAGCGTAGGACAGGGGAATAATGAAAAACTGTTTTTT
CASSVGQGNNEKLFF
>-|many|TRBV2|TRBJ2-1
TGTGCCAGCCTCCGGGACCAATACAATGAGCAGTTCTTC
CASLRDQYNEQFF
>-|many|TRBV29-1|TRBJ2-3
TGCAGCGTTGAAGACCCGGCTAGCCGCGGGGATACGCAGTATTTT
CSVEDPASRGDTQYF
>-|-|TRBV28|TRBJ2-7
TGTGCCAGCAGTTTAGAAGGAAGCTCCTACGAGCAGTACTTC
CASSLEGSSYEQYF
>-|few|TRBV6-4|TRBJ1-2
TGTGCCAGCAGTGACGGCAAAGGGAACTATGGCTACACCTTC
CASSDGKGNYGYTF
>-|few|TRBV20-1|TRBJ1-2
TGCCGCGGGCAGGGGTCCTCTGGCTACACCTTC
CRGQGSSGYTF
>-|many|TRBV12-5|TRBJ2-3
TGTGCTAGTGGTCTTGACAACCTATTCACAGATACGCAGTATTTT
CASGLDNLFTDTQYF
>-|many|TRBV12-3/TRBV12-4|TRBJ2-1
TGTGCCAGCAGTTTAGGTTGGGGGCGGCTGTTCTTC
CASSLGWGRLFF
>-|many|TRBV29-1|TRBJ2-1
TGCAGCGGAACTTTCTCCTACAATGAGCAGTTCTTC
CSGTFSYNEQFF
>-|few|TRBV5-1|TRBJ1-5
TGCGCCAGCAGCTTGGGAGGGAGGAGCAATCAGCCCCAGCATTTT
CASSLGGRSNQPQHF
>-|few|TRBV5-1|TRBJ1-2
TGCGCCAGCAGCTTGGGTCAGGCCGATGGCTACACCTTC
CASSLGQADGYTF
>-|-|TRBV12-3/TRBV12-4|TRBJ2-1
TGTGCCAGCAGTTTAGGACAGGCGGGCGGGCAGTTCTTC
CASSLGQAGGQFF
>-|few|TRBV30|TRBJ2-2
TGTGCCTGGAGTGTTTTCGGGGCCACCGGGGAGCTGTTTTTT
CAWSVFGATGELFF
>-|many|TRBV6-2/TRBV6-3|TRBJ1-1
TGTGCCAGCAGTTACTCGACTCGAACGGCTGAAGCTTTCTTT
CASSYSTRTAEAFF
>-|few|TRBV7-2|TRBJ1-2
TGTGCCAGCAGCCAGGTTGGAGGGCTCTCCTGGGACGGCTACACCTTC
CASSQVGGLSWDGYTF
>TRBD1|many|TRBV5-1|TRBJ1-5
TGCGCCAGCAGCCCCCAAGAGGGGGCAGATCAGCCCCAGCATTTT
CASSPQEGADQPQHF
>-|many|TRBV5-5|TRBJ2-3
TGTGCCAGCAGCTTGGACCAGGGGATGAAGACTAGCACAGATACGCAGTATTTT
CASSLDQGMKTSTDTQYF
>TRBD2|few|TRBV6-6|TRBJ2-3
TGTGCCGGCGCGGGGGGACCTAGCACAGATACGCAGTATTTT
CAGAGGPSTDTQYF
>TRBD2|few|TRBV6-2/TRBV6-3|TRBJ2-2
TGTGCCAGCAGTTACCTTTCTAGCGGGAACCCCCGAGGGGTGTTTTTT
CASSYLSSGNPRGVFF
>TRBD1|few|TRBV5-1|TRBJ2-1
TGCGCCAGCCGACAGGGTCCGGTTGTTGGCGGTGAGCAGTTCTTC
CASRQGPVVGGEQFF
>TRBD1|-|TRBV12-3/TRBV12-4|TRBJ2-3
TGTGCCAGCAGTTTAGCATCCCTTTCCTCCACAGGGGCGACAGATACGCAGTATTTT
CASSLASLSSTGATDTQYF
>TRBD2|-|TRBV28|TRBJ2-1
TGTGCCAGCAGCACATCCGGGGGGGCCGGTGAGCAGTTCTTC
CASSTSGGAGEQFF
>-|-|TRBV7-2|TRBJ2-3
TGTGCCAGCAGCTTAGTAGCCACTACGGATACGCAGTATTTT
CASSLVATTDTQYF
>TRBD2|few|TRBV5-1|TRBJ2-1
TGCGCCAGCAGCTTGCCCCAACTAGCGGGGGGGATGAATGAGCAGTTCTTC
CASSLPQLAGGMNEQFF
>-|many|TRBV12-3/TRBV12-4|TRBJ2-3
TGTGCCAGCTCGCGGGGGCTAGCGAACACAGATACGCAGTATTTT
CASSRGLANTDTQYF
>-|-|TRBV15|TRBJ1-3
TGTGCCACCAGCAGAGATCGACCCTCTGGAAACACCATATATTTT
CATSRDRPSGNTIYF
>-|few|TRBV2|TRBJ1-1
TGTGCCAGCAGTGAAGAGGGCAGCCGGTTGAACACTGAAGCTTTCTTT
CASSEEGSRLNTEAFF
>TRBD2|-|TRBV2|TRBJ2-1
TGTGCCAGCAGTGCCCTAGCGGGGGATGAGCAGTTCTTC
CASSALAGDEQFF